The rows below give T cell receptor beta chains drawn from one sample of a study of blood T cells in healthy people across ages. One entry per CDR3 protein results from TCRdb running MiXCR on the 5' RACE reads. The sample lists roughly 800,000 distinct CDR3 sequences, 53% seen once, with approximately 40% in the top ten. Input material: blood. The receptors shown here come from a man older than 75 in good health. Each CDR3 is given with its conserved first and last residue.

cdr3_aa: CATSGPGTQNQPQHF
v_call: TRBV24-1
j_call: TRBJ1-5
cdr3_length: 15

cdr3_aa: CASSLQVGTDTQYF
v_call: TRBV7-2
j_call: TRBJ2-3
cdr3_length: 14

cdr3_aa: CASSGLAGGGRYAYF
v_call: TRBV27
j_call: TRBJ2-3
cdr3_length: 15

cdr3_aa: CASRPDTWTGLPTRDYEQYF
v_call: TRBV2
j_call: TRBJ2-7
cdr3_length: 20

cdr3_aa: CAISLDRDYEQYF
v_call: TRBV10-3
j_call: TRBJ2-7
cdr3_length: 13

cdr3_aa: CASTAGRDTEAFF
v_call: TRBV2
j_call: TRBJ1-1
cdr3_length: 13

cdr3_aa: CASSARGFGITEAFF
v_call: TRBV12-3/TRBV12-4
j_call: TRBJ1-1
cdr3_length: 15

cdr3_aa: CASRAAGASYEQYF
v_call: TRBV6-6
j_call: TRBJ2-7
cdr3_length: 14

cdr3_aa: CSARDGGRGPYNEQFF
v_call: TRBV20-1
j_call: TRBJ2-1
cdr3_length: 16

cdr3_aa: CSAGDRGRLSYEQYF
v_call: TRBV20-1
j_call: TRBJ2-7
cdr3_length: 15

cdr3_aa: CSARWLAAAKNIQYF
v_call: TRBV20-1
j_call: TRBJ2-4
cdr3_length: 15

cdr3_aa: CASSQDRGDDAYF
v_call: TRBV4-1
j_call: TRBJ2-3
cdr3_length: 13

cdr3_aa: CASSLGLAGPGELFF
v_call: TRBV5-5
j_call: TRBJ2-2
cdr3_length: 15

cdr3_aa: CATSRGGGTYEQYF
v_call: TRBV15
j_call: TRBJ2-7
cdr3_length: 14

cdr3_aa: CASSNHPYEQYF
v_call: TRBV19
j_call: TRBJ2-7
cdr3_length: 12

cdr3_aa: CATSDSVLVREDTQYF
v_call: TRBV24-1
j_call: TRBJ2-3
cdr3_length: 16

cdr3_aa: CASSQGLDPYNEQFF
v_call: TRBV3-1
j_call: TRBJ2-1
cdr3_length: 15

cdr3_aa: CATSDPGVAGDDEQYF
v_call: TRBV24-1
j_call: TRBJ2-5
cdr3_length: 16

cdr3_aa: CSVEVAASYEQYF
v_call: TRBV29-1
j_call: TRBJ2-7
cdr3_length: 13

cdr3_aa: CASSSNRDSTSYEQYF
v_call: TRBV7-2
j_call: TRBJ2-7
cdr3_length: 16

cdr3_aa: CASSQAVTGTNSFF
v_call: TRBV3-1
j_call: TRBJ2-1
cdr3_length: 14

cdr3_aa: CSTIYLNTEAFF
v_call: TRBV20-1
j_call: TRBJ1-1
cdr3_length: 12

cdr3_aa: CASSVDIGITDTRYF
v_call: TRBV9
j_call: TRBJ2-3
cdr3_length: 15

cdr3_aa: CASSLRDGDYEQYF
v_call: TRBV5-1
j_call: TRBJ2-7
cdr3_length: 14

cdr3_aa: CASIRGFESTDTRYF
v_call: TRBV2
j_call: TRBJ2-3
cdr3_length: 15

cdr3_aa: CASSSSETQYF
v_call: TRBV7-2
j_call: TRBJ2-5
cdr3_length: 11

cdr3_aa: CSAISGSEYEQYF
v_call: TRBV20-1
j_call: -
cdr3_length: 13

cdr3_aa: CSAGTRINEQFF
v_call: TRBV20-1
j_call: TRBJ2-1
cdr3_length: 12

cdr3_aa: CASSYGTSGRVYNEQFF
v_call: TRBV6-6
j_call: TRBJ2-1
cdr3_length: 17

cdr3_aa: CASSFGDGQEKLFF
v_call: TRBV5-1
j_call: TRBJ1-4
cdr3_length: 14

cdr3_aa: CASAAEASSYEQYF
v_call: TRBV5-1
j_call: TRBJ2-7
cdr3_length: 14

cdr3_aa: CASSEGVFRYAYF
v_call: TRBV6-1
j_call: TRBJ2-3
cdr3_length: 13

cdr3_aa: CASSFGKSPLHF
v_call: TRBV11-2
j_call: TRBJ1-6
cdr3_length: 12

cdr3_aa: CASSPGTGFYEQYF
v_call: TRBV4-1
j_call: TRBJ2-7
cdr3_length: 14

cdr3_aa: CASSQGQGPNYGYTF
v_call: TRBV3-1
j_call: TRBJ1-2
cdr3_length: 15

cdr3_aa: CASSVSRGLSGANVLTF
v_call: TRBV9
j_call: TRBJ2-6
cdr3_length: 17

cdr3_aa: CATKPLAGGPGYAYF
v_call: TRBV2
j_call: TRBJ2-3
cdr3_length: 15

cdr3_aa: CSARAPQPKNIQYF
v_call: TRBV20-1
j_call: TRBJ2-4
cdr3_length: 14

cdr3_aa: CSARDRDRYAYF
v_call: TRBV29-1
j_call: TRBJ2-3
cdr3_length: 12

cdr3_aa: CASSYRDLNPKNIQYF
v_call: TRBV12-3/TRBV12-4
j_call: TRBJ2-4
cdr3_length: 16

cdr3_aa: CASAPASRQYF
v_call: TRBV11-2
j_call: TRBJ2-7
cdr3_length: 11

cdr3_aa: CASISRVGETQYF
v_call: TRBV3-1
j_call: TRBJ2-5
cdr3_length: 13

cdr3_aa: CSASFTSGDQETQYF
v_call: TRBV20-1
j_call: TRBJ2-5
cdr3_length: 15

cdr3_aa: CASSRQPATSGPYEQYF
v_call: TRBV7-2
j_call: TRBJ2-7
cdr3_length: 17

cdr3_aa: CSARLPGLVSYNEQFF
v_call: TRBV20-1
j_call: TRBJ2-1
cdr3_length: 16

cdr3_aa: CATSDLSSGGRNEQFF
v_call: TRBV24-1
j_call: TRBJ2-1
cdr3_length: 16

cdr3_aa: CASSQGSLPPDTQYF
v_call: TRBV3-1
j_call: TRBJ2-3
cdr3_length: 15

cdr3_aa: CASSPTGGPEQYF
v_call: TRBV5-1
j_call: TRBJ2-7
cdr3_length: 13